This paragraph reports one T cell receptor beta chain. The sample belongs to a study of PD-1 blockade in classical Hodgkin lymphoma. The V end lost 5 bases, the J end lost 7 bases, and 9 bases lay between the germline ends. Germline V lookup: CDR1 LNHDA, CDR2 SQIVND (reference sequence). This CDR3 is 13 amino acids long. Each patient's relapse followed autologous stem cell transplantation, and brentuximab vedotin exposure varied. TCRdb's table, derived via immunoSEQ multiplex PCR, lists solely in-frame clones and lacks some. The table has around 20,000 clones, 86% seen once. The V gene is TRBV19, the J gene TRBJ1-6, with D tentatively TRBD1 (5 bases). Sequences were derived from peripheral blood mononuclear cells (PBMCs), sampled before the second cycle of nivolumab. This receptor was identified in a human donor with classical Hodgkin lymphoma. CDR3 residues: CASSVGGNSPLHF. CDR3 nucleotide sequence: TGTGCCAGTAGTGTGGGGGGAAATTCACCCCTCCACTTT.